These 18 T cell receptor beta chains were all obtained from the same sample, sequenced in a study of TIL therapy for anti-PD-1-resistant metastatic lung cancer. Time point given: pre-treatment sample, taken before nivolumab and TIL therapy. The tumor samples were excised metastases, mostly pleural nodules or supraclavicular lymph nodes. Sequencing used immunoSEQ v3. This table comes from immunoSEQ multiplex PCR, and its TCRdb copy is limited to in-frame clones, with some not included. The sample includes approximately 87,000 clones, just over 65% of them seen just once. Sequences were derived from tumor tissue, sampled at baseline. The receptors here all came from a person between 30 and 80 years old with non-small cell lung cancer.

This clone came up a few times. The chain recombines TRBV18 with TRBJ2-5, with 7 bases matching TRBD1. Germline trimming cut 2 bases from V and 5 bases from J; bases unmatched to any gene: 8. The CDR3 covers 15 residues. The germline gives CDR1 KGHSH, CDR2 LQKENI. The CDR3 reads CASSPGQELWETQYF. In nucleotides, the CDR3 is TGTGCCAGCTCACCAGGACAGGAGTTGTGGGAGACCCAGTACTTC. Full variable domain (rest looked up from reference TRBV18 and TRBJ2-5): NAGVMQNPRHLVRRRGQEARLRCSPMKGHSHVYWYRQLPEEGLKFMVYLQKENIIDESGMPKERFSAEFPKEGPSILRIQQVVRGDSAAYFCASSPGQELWETQYFGPGTRLLVL.

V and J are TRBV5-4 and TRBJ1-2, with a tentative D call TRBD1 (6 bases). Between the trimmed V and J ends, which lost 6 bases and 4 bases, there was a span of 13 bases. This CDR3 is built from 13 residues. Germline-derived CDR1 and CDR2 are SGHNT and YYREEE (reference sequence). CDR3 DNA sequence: TGTGCCAGCACCCTAGACAGGAGCTATGGCTACACCTTC. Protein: CASTLDRSYGYTF.

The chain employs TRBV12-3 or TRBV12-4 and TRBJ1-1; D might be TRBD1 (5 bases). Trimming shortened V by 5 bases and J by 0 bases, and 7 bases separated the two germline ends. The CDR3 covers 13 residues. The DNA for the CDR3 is TGTGCCAGCAGTATACAGGTGAACACTGAAGCTTTCTTT. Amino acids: CASSIQVNTEAFF.

This CDR3 reads CASSLAIRTEAFF. Here the CDR3 DNA reads TGTGCCAGCAGCTTAGCGATTCGGACTGAAGCTTTCTTT. The chain joins TRBV11-2 to TRBJ1-1; D is unresolved. CDR1 and CDR2 (germline): SGHAT, FQNNGV. V was shortened by 1 base and J by 5 bases, with 8 bases between the two germline ends. The CDR3 loop spans 13 amino acids.

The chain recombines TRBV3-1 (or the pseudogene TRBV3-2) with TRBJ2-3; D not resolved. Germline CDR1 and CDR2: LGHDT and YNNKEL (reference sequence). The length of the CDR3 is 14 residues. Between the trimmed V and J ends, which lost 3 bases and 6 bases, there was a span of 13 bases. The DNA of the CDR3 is TGTGCCAGCAGCCAGATTGGCCCTAGGGATACGCAGTATTTT. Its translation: CASSQIGPRDTQYF.

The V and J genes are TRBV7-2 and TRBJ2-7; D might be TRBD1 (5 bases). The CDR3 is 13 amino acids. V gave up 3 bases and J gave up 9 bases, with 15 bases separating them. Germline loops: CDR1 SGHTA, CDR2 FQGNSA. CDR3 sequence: CASSFIPDRGQYF. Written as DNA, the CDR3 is TGTGCCAGCAGCTTTATCCCGGATAGGGGGCAGTACTTC.

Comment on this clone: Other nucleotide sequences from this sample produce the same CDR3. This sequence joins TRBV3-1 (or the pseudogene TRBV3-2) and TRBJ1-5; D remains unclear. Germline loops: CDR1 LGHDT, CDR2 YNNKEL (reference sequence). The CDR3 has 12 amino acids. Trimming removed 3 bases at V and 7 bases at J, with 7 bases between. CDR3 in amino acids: CASSQGGQPQHF. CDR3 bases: TGTGCCAGCAGCCAGGGAGGCCAGCCCCAGCATTTT.

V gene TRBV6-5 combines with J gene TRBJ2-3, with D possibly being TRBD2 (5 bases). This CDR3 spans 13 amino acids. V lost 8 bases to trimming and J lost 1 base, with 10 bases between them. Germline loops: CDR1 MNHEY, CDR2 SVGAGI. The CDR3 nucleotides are TGTGCCAGCGAGCGGACGGGCACAGATACGCAGTATTTT. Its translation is CASERTGTDTQYF.

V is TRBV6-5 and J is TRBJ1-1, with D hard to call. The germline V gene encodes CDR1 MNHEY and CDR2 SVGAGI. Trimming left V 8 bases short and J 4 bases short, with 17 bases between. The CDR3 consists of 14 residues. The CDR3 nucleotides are TGTGCCAGCGTAGGTATGAGCCGGTTCACTGAAGCTTTCTTT. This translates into CASVGMSRFTEAFF.

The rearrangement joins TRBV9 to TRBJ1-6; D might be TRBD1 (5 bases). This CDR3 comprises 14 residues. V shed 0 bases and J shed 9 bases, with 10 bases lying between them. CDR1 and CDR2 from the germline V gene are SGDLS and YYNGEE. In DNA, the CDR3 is TGTGCCAGCAGCGTAGAAGGGGCTAGTTCACCCCTCCACTTT. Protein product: CASSVEGASSPLHF.

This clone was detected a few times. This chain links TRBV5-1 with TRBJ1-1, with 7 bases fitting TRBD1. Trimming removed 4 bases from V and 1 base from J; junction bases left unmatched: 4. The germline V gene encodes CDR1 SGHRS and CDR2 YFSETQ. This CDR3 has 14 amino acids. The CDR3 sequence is CASSSGTANTEAFF. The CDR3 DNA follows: TGCGCCAGCAGCAGTGGGACAGCGAACACTGAAGCTTTCTTT.

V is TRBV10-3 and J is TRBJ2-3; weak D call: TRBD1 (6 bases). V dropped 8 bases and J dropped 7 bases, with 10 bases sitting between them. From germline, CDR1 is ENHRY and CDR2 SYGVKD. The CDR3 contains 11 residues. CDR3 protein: CAIGTTNTQYF. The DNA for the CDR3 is TGTGCCATCGGGACAACCAATACGCAGTATTTT.

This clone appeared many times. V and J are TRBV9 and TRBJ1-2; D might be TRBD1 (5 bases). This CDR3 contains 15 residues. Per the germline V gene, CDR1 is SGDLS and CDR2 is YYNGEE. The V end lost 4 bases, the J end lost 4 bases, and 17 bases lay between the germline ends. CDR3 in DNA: TGTGCCAGCAGCCTTACCTCGGGAGGGACCTATGGCTACACCTTC. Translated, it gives CASSLTSGGTYGYTF. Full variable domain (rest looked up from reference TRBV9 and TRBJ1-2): DSGVTQTPKHLITATGQRVTLRCSPRSGDLSVYWYQQSLDQGLQFLIQYYNGEERAKGNILERFSAQQFPDLHSELNLSSLELGDSALYFCASSLTSGGTYGYTFGSGTRLTVV.

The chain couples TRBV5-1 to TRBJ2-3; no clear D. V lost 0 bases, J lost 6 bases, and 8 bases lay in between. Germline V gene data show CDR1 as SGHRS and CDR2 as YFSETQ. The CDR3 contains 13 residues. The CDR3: CASSLVGSDTQYF. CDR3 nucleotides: TGCGCCAGCAGCTTGGTGGGGTCTGATACGCAGTATTTT.

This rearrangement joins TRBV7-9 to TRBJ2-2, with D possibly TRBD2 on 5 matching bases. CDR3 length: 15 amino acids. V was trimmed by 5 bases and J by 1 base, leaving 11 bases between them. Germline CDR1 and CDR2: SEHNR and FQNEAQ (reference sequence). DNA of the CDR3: TGTGCCAGCAGCCTTCAGCGGAAGAACACCGGGGAGCTGTTTTTT. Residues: CASSLQRKNTGELFF.

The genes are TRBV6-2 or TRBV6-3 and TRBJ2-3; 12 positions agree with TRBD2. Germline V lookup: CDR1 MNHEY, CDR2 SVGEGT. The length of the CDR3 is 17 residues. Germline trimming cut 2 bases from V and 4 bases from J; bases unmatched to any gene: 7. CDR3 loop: CASSYPRLAGVSDTQYF. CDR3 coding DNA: TGTGCCAGCAGTTACCCCCGACTAGCGGGAGTCTCAGATACGCAGTATTTT.

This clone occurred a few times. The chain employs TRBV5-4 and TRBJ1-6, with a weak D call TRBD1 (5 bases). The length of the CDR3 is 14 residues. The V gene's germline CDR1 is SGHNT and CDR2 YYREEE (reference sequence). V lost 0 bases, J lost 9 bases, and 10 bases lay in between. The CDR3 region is CASSLEGDGSPLHF. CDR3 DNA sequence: TGTGCCAGCAGCTTGGAAGGGGATGGTTCACCCCTCCACTTT.

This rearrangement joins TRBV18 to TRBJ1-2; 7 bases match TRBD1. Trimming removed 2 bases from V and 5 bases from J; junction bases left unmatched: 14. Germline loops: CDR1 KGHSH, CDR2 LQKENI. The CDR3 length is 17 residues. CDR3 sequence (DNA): TGTGCCAGCTCACCAATTAACAGGGGACATAATCCTTATGGCTACACCTTC. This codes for CASSPINRGHNPYGYTF.